One and the same sample provided the 14 T cell receptor beta chains below, sequenced in a study of cytomegalovirus exposure and HLA in healthy donors (dated 2017 in TCRdb). The library relied on the immunoSEQ multiplex PCR assay. For the multiplex PCR, a mixture combining 60 forward primers for TCR Vbeta segments and 13 reverse primers for TCR Jbeta segments was used. TCRdb re-hosts the immuneACCESS table, in-frame sequences only. Its copies lack some clones; in the studies checked, an unresolved V gene accounts for under half of them, and the cause for the rest is not known. A total of roughly 200,000 clones appear in this sample, around three quarters of them only once. Jointly, the top ten make up about 0.7% of the sample. The specimen was PBMCs. The receptors stem from a boy between 10 and 17 years old in good health and CMV-seronegative.

This clone was seen only a few times. DNA of the CDR3: TGTGCCAGCAGCGTAGATTCTTCTGGGGCAGGGTATGGAGGCTACACCTTC. It codes for CASSVDSSGAGYGGYTF. V usage is TRBV9 and J usage is TRBJ1-2; tentatively, D is TRBD1 (5 bases). The CDR3 contains 17 residues. From germline, CDR1 is SGDLS and CDR2 YYNGEE. Trimming pared 0 bases from V and 8 bases from J, leaving 23 bases between.

Concerning this clone itself: Sequence at one end of the junction differs from germline and may be a read error. This sequence joins TRBV7-7 and TRBJ2-7; 12 bases align to TRBD2. Germline V gives CDR1 SSHAT, CDR2 FNYEAQ (reference sequence). The CDR3 is made up of 14 amino acids. CDR3 amino acids: CASSSGLAGYEQYF. The CDR3 DNA reads as TGTGCTAGCAGCTCGGGACTAGCGGGCTACGAGCAGTACTTC.

The chain is built from TRBV5-6 and TRBJ1-5; D unresolved. Trimming stripped 0 bases from V and 4 bases from J, with 11 bases between. This CDR3 has 15 residues. From germline, CDR1 is SGHDT and CDR2 YYEEEE. The CDR3 loop reads CASSLGWSRNQPQHF. CDR3 coding DNA: TGTGCCAGCAGCTTGGGGTGGTCGCGTAATCAGCCCCAGCATTTT.

The chain links TRBV30 to TRBJ1-1; no clear D. The CDR3 covers 14 residues. Looked up from germline, CDR1 is GTSNPN and CDR2 is SVGIG (reference sequence). V lost 5 bases to trimming and J lost 0 bases, with 13 bases between them. The CDR3 region has the DNA TGTGCCTGGGCGCACTTCGCCATGAACACTGAAGCTTTCTTT. Amino acid sequence: CAWAHFAMNTEAFF.

The CDR3 region has the DNA TGCAGCGGCTGGACAGGGGGCAATAGTGGCTACACCTTC. It is translated as CSGWTGGNSGYTF. The chain recombines TRBV29-1 with TRBJ1-2; 11 positions agree with TRBD1. CDR3 length: 13 amino acids. Germline trimming cut 7 bases from V and 7 bases from J; bases unmatched to any gene: 8. CDR1 is SQVTM, CDR2 ANQGSEA, per germline.

The chain uses TRBV7-2 and TRBJ2-1; 9 nucleotides match TRBD2. Germline CDR1 reads SGHTA; CDR2 reads FQGNSA. The trim removed 7 bases at V and 8 bases at J, leaving 21 bases unmatched. The CDR3 runs to 18 residues. The CDR3 here is CASTHSWVGSGRRDEQFF. The CDR3 coding sequence is TGTGCCAGCACCCATTCATGGGTTGGGAGCGGGAGGAGGGATGAGCAGTTCTTC. Filled out from reference TRBV7-2 and TRBJ2-1, the complete variable domain reads GAGVSQSPSNKVTEKGKDVELRCDPISGHTALYWYRQSLGQGLEFLIYFQGNSAPDKSGLPSDRFSAERTGGSVSTLTIQRTQQEDSAVYLCASTHSWVGSGRRDEQFFGPGTRLTVL.

This clone was seen only once. The chain has TRBV9 and TRBJ1-1; 7 bases map to TRBD1. The CDR3 is 14 amino acids. CDR1 SGDLS and CDR2 YYNGEE come from the germline V gene. The V gene end was trimmed by 3 bases and the J gene end by 4 bases; junction bases not matched to a gene: 6. DNA of the CDR3: TGTGCCAGCAGCGGAGGGGGCAGGGGCACTGAAGCTTTCTTT. Protein sequence: CASSGGGRGTEAFF.

V usage is TRBV7-9 and J usage is TRBJ1-1, with 7 positions matching TRBD1. J gave up 1 base and V 3 bases, and 5 bases lay outside the gene matches. Per the germline V gene, CDR1 is SEHNR and CDR2 is FQNEAQ (reference sequence). The CDR3 sequence is 15 residues long. CDR3 sequence: CASSFHRGSNTEAFF. CDR3 sequence (DNA): TGTGCCAGCAGCTTTCACAGGGGCTCGAACACTGAAGCTTTCTTT.

This clone was observed once. The J gene is TRBJ1-1, the V gene TRBV30; D remains unclear. The V end was cut by 3 bases, the J end by 2 bases, with 10 bases between. The germline gives CDR1 GTSNPN, CDR2 SVGIG (reference sequence). The CDR3 is 13 residues long. In DNA, the CDR3 is TGTGCCTGGAGGTCGTCGGGAAACACTGAAGCTTTCTTT. It yields the protein CAWRSSGNTEAFF.

The CDR3 sequence is CASSLRTGGRGDEQYF. Here the CDR3 DNA reads TGTGCCAGCAGCCTACGAACAGGGGGCCGCGGCGACGAGCAGTACTTC. This sequence joins TRBV11-3 and TRBJ2-7; TRBD1 matches 9 bases. This CDR3 has 16 amino acids. The germline V gene has CDR1 SGHNT and CDR2 YENEEA. The V gene end was trimmed by 5 bases and the J gene end by 5 bases; junction bases not matched to a gene: 13.

The genes are TRBV6-1 and TRBJ2-7, with 12 bases that match TRBD1. Trimming removed 2 bases from V and 5 bases from J; junction bases left unmatched: 10. This CDR3 contains 17 residues. Germline lookup yields CDR1 MNHNS and CDR2 SASEGT. The CDR3 coding sequence is TGTGCCAGCAGTGAAATTGCCCCGGGACAGGGGGCAGACGAGCAGTACTTC. Encoded protein: CASSEIAPGQGADEQYF.

The J gene is TRBJ2-3, the V gene TRBV7-8, with 8 bases fitting TRBD1. V lost 5 bases to trimming and J lost 9 bases; unmatched junction nucleotides: 13. The CDR3 consists of 15 residues. CDR1 is SGHVS, CDR2 FQNEAQ, per germline. CDR3 nucleotide sequence: TGTGCCAGCAGCCTCCGGGACAGGTTCCCGGCAACGCAGTATTTT. It codes for CASSLRDRFPATQYF.

The rearrangement uses TRBV6-5 and TRBJ1-1; no clear D gene. Trimming shortened V by 4 bases and J by 4 bases, and 7 bases separated the two germline ends. The length of the CDR3 is 12 residues. Germline V gives CDR1 MNHEY, CDR2 SVGAGI. The chain's CDR3 is CASSSLATEAFF. CDR3 DNA: TGTGCCAGCAGTTCTCTAGCCACTGAAGCTTTCTTT.

This sequence joins TRBV27 and TRBJ2-6, with 8 bases that match TRBD1. The V segment lost 7 bases and the J segment 1 base; nucleotides outside the gene matches: 9. CDR3 length: 17 amino acids. Germline CDR1 reads MNHEY; CDR2 reads SMNVEV (reference sequence). The CDR3 is CASTRQGPSSGANVLTF. CDR3 nucleotides: TGTGCCAGCACTCGACAGGGGCCAAGTTCTGGGGCCAACGTCCTGACTTTC.